The present TCR beta chain was sequenced within a study of blood T cells in healthy people across ages. The study's findings and limits: Long-lived donors had more naive CD4+ cells and higher diversity than aged donors.

Of note for this clonotype: Its antigen remains unidentified.

Using a J-beta primer mix together with a sample-barcoded 5' primer, a second PCR was run for roughly 7 to 11 cycles. A tag from a template-switch adaptor with 12 random nucleotides marked each cDNA molecule. TCRdb passed the 5' RACE reads through MiXCR, listing each CDR3 protein once. This table has about 1.1 million distinct CDR3 sequences, more than 30% appearing once. This CDR3 spans 15 amino acids. The ends were cut back, 3 bases at V and 8 bases at J, with 17 bases in the middle. The germline CDR1 and CDR2 sequences are SGDLS and YYNGEE. Material: blood. V is TRBV9 and J is TRBJ1-4; TRBD1 is a possible D gene (5 bases). The TCR comes from a man between 18 and 35 years old in good health. CDR3 sequence (DNA): TGTGCCAGCAGCGCCGTCGCCGATCAGGGAGAAAAACTGTTTTTT. Amino acids: CASSAVADQGEKLFF.